The 18 T cell receptor beta chains in this list originate from one sample, sequenced in a study of cytomegalovirus exposure and HLA in healthy donors. 13 Jbeta primers and 60 Vbeta primers were used for the PCR. Produced via immunoSEQ multiplex PCR; TCRdb's table is partial and in-frame only. The sample includes some 150,000 clones, around 82% seen only once; the top ten take roughly 3.1%. What was sequenced was PBMCs. These receptors were obtained from a man between 18 and 29 years old in good health and CMV-seropositive.

The chain couples TRBV28 to TRBJ2-2; D not certain. V was shortened by 6 bases and J by 9 bases, with 11 bases between the two germline ends. In germline, CDR1 is MDHEN, CDR2 SYDVKM. The CDR3 sequence is 12 residues long. The CDR3, as DNA: TGTGCCAGCAGGACTTCAACCCGGGAGCTGTTTTTT. Translating it yields CASRTSTRELFF.

The CDR3 region is CASSLVRLADSTDTQYF. The CDR3 DNA reads TGTGCCAGCAGCTTGGTGCGGCTAGCGGACAGCACAGATACGCAGTATTTT. V usage is TRBV5-4 and J usage is TRBJ2-3; 7 bases align to TRBD2. CDR3 size: 17 residues. Germline lookup yields CDR1 SGHNT and CDR2 YYREEE (reference sequence). V shed 0 bases and J 0 bases; nucleotides not matched to a gene: 7.

The rearrangement links TRBV19 to TRBJ2-1; perhaps TRBD1 as D (5 bases). Deletions cut 4 bases from V and 0 bases from J, with 10 bases between. The CDR3 totals 15 residues. In germline, CDR1 is LNHDA, CDR2 SQIVND (reference sequence). CDR3 coding DNA: TGTGCCAGTAGTAAGACAGTGAGCTCCTACAATGAGCAGTTCTTC. Translating it yields CASSKTVSSYNEQFF. The entire variable domain, with the rest obtained from reference TRBV19 and TRBJ2-1, is as follows: DGGITQSPKYLFRKEGQNVTLSCEQNLNHDAMYWYRQDPGQGLRLIYYSQIVNDFQKGDIAEGYSVSREKKESFPLTVTSAQKNPTAFYLCASSKTVSSYNEQFFGPGTRLTVL.

The chain joins TRBV25-1 to TRBJ2-5; D may be TRBD2 (5 bases). The germline gives CDR1 MGHDK, CDR2 SYGVNS. With 3 bases removed from V and 5 bases from J, the gap between germline ends came to 22 bases. The CDR3 length is 17 residues. The CDR3 nucleotides are TGTGCCAGCAGTGACCCAGGACTCACCGCAGTAGTGGAGACCCAGTACTTC. It translates to CASSDPGLTAVVETQYF.

The V and J genes are TRBV7-2 and TRBJ2-7; perhaps TRBD1 as D (6 bases). CDR1 is SGHTA, CDR2 FQGNSA, per germline. Deletions cut 2 bases from V and 7 bases from J, with 15 bases between. The CDR3 has 14 residues. Written as DNA, the CDR3 is TGTGCCAGCAGCTTATTTAACAGGGCTGAGGAGCAGTACTTC. Translation: CASSLFNRAEEQYF.

The chain carries TRBV28 and TRBJ2-3, with 9 bases that match TRBD2. Germline CDR1 is MDHEN and CDR2 is SYDVKM. With V trimmed by 7 bases and J by 6 bases, 11 bases remained unmatched. CDR3 length: 15 amino acids. CDR3 amino acids: CASNGSGSRSDTQYF. CDR3 nucleotide sequence: TGTGCCAGCAACGGTAGCGGGAGTAGATCGGATACGCAGTATTTT.

The V and J genes are TRBV6-1 and TRBJ1-1, with 7 bases lining up with TRBD1. Germline assignment: CDR1 MNHNS and CDR2 SASEGT. With V trimmed by 2 bases and J by 3 bases, 3 bases remained unmatched. This CDR3 comprises 14 residues. For the CDR3, the DNA is TGTGCCAGCAGTGAACACAGGGGAGACACTGAAGCTTTCTTT. Its protein is CASSEHRGDTEAFF.

This clone was counted a few times. This chain uses TRBV6-4 with TRBJ2-7; 11 bases fit TRBD1. Germline values: CDR1 MRHNA, CDR2 SNTAGT. With V trimmed by 3 bases and J by 2 bases, 3 bases remained unmatched. This CDR3 comprises 15 residues. The CDR3 DNA is TGTGCCAGCAGTGAGGGACAGGGGGTCACCTACGAGCAGTACTTC. Translating gives CASSEGQGVTYEQYF.

In DNA form, the CDR3 reads TGTGCCAGCAGCCTGGGGACAATAAACTCCTACGAGCAGTACTTC. Translated, it gives CASSLGTINSYEQYF. The chain is built from TRBV2 and TRBJ2-7; a weak D match, TRBD1 (6 bases). Germline V CDR1 and CDR2: SNHLY, FYNNEI. The CDR3 runs to 15 residues. Trimming removed 6 bases from V and 0 bases from J, with 15 bases in between. Using reference TRBV2 and TRBJ2-7 for the parts outside the CDR3, the full variable domain is EPEVTQTPSHQVTQMGQEVILRCVPISNHLYFYWYRQILGQKVEFLVSFYNNEISEKSEIFDDQFSVERPDGSNFTLKIRSTKLEDSAMYFCASSLGTINSYEQYFGPGTRLTVT.

The chain combines TRBV7-9 with TRBJ2-3; 8 bases map to TRBD1. The CDR3 spans 13 residues. Per germline, CDR1 SEHNR and CDR2 FQNEAQ (reference sequence). The J segment lost 7 bases and the V segment lost 10 bases, leaving 10 bases of the junction unmatched. CDR3 nucleotide sequence: TGTGCCACCCAGACAGGGGTCCTTAATACGCAGTATTTT. This codes for CATQTGVLNTQYF. Supplemented by reference TRBV7-9 and TRBJ2-3, the full variable domain reads DTGVSQNPRHKITKRGQNVTFRCDPISEHNRLYWYRQTLGQGPEFLTYFQNEAQLEKSRLLSDRFSAERPKGSFSTLEIQRTEQGDSAMYLCATQTGVLNTQYFGPGTRLTVL.

This clone has more than one count but fewer than ten. This sequence joins TRBV11-2 and TRBJ1-1; D not resolved. The germline V gene has CDR1 SGHAT and CDR2 FQNNGV. The CDR3 extends over 13 amino acids. Deletions cut 2 bases from V and 1 base from J, with 5 bases between. The CDR3 protein is CASSLQANTEAFF. CDR3 DNA sequence: TGTGCCAGCAGCTTACAGGCGAACACTGAAGCTTTCTTT.

V and J are TRBV13 and TRBJ2-2; TRBD2 might be the D (6 bases). V lost 3 bases, J lost 6 bases, and 8 bases lay in between. This CDR3 is 13 amino acids long. CDR1 is PRHDT, CDR2 FYEKMQ, per germline (reference sequence). CDR3 region: CASSFGGAGELFF. CDR3 in DNA: TGTGCCAGCAGCTTTGGAGGGGCCGGGGAGCTGTTTTTT. Variable domain in full (rest from reference TRBV13 and TRBJ2-2): AAGVIQSPRHLIKEKRETATLKCYPIPRHDTVYWYQQGPGQDPQFLISFYEKMQSDKGSIPDRFSAQQFSDYHSELNMSSLELGDSALYFCASSFGGAGELFFGEGSRLTVL.

Comments on this clone: Other DNA sequences in this sample translate to the same CDR3. The chain is built from TRBV28 and TRBJ1-1, with a tentative D call TRBD1 (5 bases). CDR3 length: 13 amino acids. CDR1 and CDR2 (germline): MDHEN, SYDVKM. Trimming shortened V by 3 bases and J by 1 base, and 6 bases separated the two germline ends. CDR3 coding DNA: TGTGCCAGCAGTTTGCAGGGGAACACTGAAGCTTTCTTT. Translation gives CASSLQGNTEAFF.

The chain has TRBV9 and TRBJ2-6, with TRBD1 identical over 9 bases. Germline V lookup: CDR1 SGDLS, CDR2 YYNGEE. V was clipped by 4 bases and J by 4 bases; unmatched bases: 3. The CDR3 runs 15 residues. CDR3: CASSRDRAGANVLTF. The CDR3 region has the DNA TGTGCCAGCAGCCGGGACAGGGCCGGGGCCAACGTCCTGACTTTC.

The V call is TRBV5-1, the J call TRBJ2-1; 11 nucleotides agree with TRBD2. This CDR3 has 16 residues. The germline V gene encodes CDR1 SGHRS and CDR2 YFSETQ. Unmatched junction bases numbered 10, after V lost 5 bases and J lost 6 bases. CDR3 nucleotide sequence: TGCGCCAGCAGTTCTTTAGCGGGAGGGCCTTTCAATGAGCAGTTCTTC. Translated, it gives CASSSLAGGPFNEQFF.

The chain recombines TRBV29-1 with TRBJ2-3; TRBD2 aligns across 8 bases. There are 16 residues in the CDR3. V was clipped by 0 bases and J by 0 bases; unmatched bases: 5. CDR1 and CDR2 (germline): SQVTM, ANQGSEA. CDR3 loop: CSVEDPLAGSTDTQYF. The DNA of the CDR3 is TGCAGCGTTGAAGACCCATTAGCGGGAAGCACAGATACGCAGTATTTT.

This clone came up once. The chain couples TRBV18 to TRBJ1-5, with D unresolved. Germline V gene data show CDR1 as KGHSH and CDR2 as LQKENI. Trimming removed 6 bases from V and 0 bases from J, with 12 bases in between. The CDR3 is 15 residues long. The CDR3 sequence is CASSPGRDSNQPQHF. The CDR3 bases are TGTGCCAGCTCTCCCGGACGGGATAGCAATCAGCCCCAGCATTTT.

The chain combines TRBV5-1 with TRBJ2-5, with D tentatively TRBD1 (6 bases). The CDR3 totals 14 residues. Trimming stripped 2 bases from V and 4 bases from J, with 12 bases between. Germline loops: CDR1 SGHRS, CDR2 YFSETQ. The DNA for the CDR3 is TGCGCCAGCAGCTTTTCAGGGGTGGTAGAGACCCAGTACTTC. Translating gives CASSFSGVVETQYF.